The source of this T cell receptor beta chain is a study of immune heterogeneity within non-small cell lung tumors. About the study: The tumors comprised several squamous cell carcinomas, 9 to 10 non-squamous carcinomas and 1 not otherwise specified.

Template input was genomic DNA from bulk tumor (600 ng per sample). The authors collected several far-apart biopsies from each primary tumor during surgery. Patients underwent curative surgery for untreated, newly diagnosed non-small cell lung cancer. Donors were newly diagnosed non-small cell lung cancer patients having surgery with curative intent. This clonotype was observed many times. Antigen: not known. Study-wide points: Identical dominant CDR3 beta clonotypes were found repeatedly across the tumor sites of a single patient, and these appeared alongside high-frequency clones that were unique to particular tumor locations. Local clonality of T cells correlated moderately yet significantly with local tumor mutational burden (R 0.3 to 0.4).

Amplifying TCR beta CDR3 involved multiplex PCR carried out with 32 V and 13 J primers. TCRdb re-called the multiplex PCR reads with MiXCR, one entry per CDR3 protein. The table has roughly 15,000 distinct CDR3 sequences, about 30% seen once. This CDR3 contains 16 residues. Germline V CDR1 and CDR2: GTSNPN, SVGIG (reference sequence). Trimming left V 3 bases short and J 1 base short, with 17 bases between. The chain recombines TRBV30 with TRBJ2-3; D might be TRBD2 (5 bases). This TCR derives from a woman aged 45-60 years with non-small cell lung cancer. Material: lung tumor tissue. CDR3 region: CAWSEIGLAGTDTQYF. The CDR3 nucleotides are TGTGCCTGGAGCGAGATCGGACTTGCCGGCACAGATACGCAGTATTTT.